One sample yielded the 14 T cell receptor beta chains listed below, sequenced in a study of radiotherapy plus CTLA-4 blockade in lung cancer. The assay was immunoSEQ multiplex PCR, and TCRdb's table has in-frame clones only and misses some. The sample comprises 53,000 or so clones, approximately 76% of which are singletons, and 11% rests with the top ten. The material was peripheral blood, obtained from a patient treated with radiotherapy plus ipilimumab. These receptors were collected from a human donor with non-small cell lung cancer who had stable disease on radiotherapy plus ipilimumab.

This chain uses TRBV19 with TRBJ2-4, with 8 bases lining up with TRBD2. Per germline, CDR1 LNHDA and CDR2 SQIVND (reference sequence). The J segment lost 4 bases and the V segment lost 3 bases, leaving 32 bases of the junction unmatched. The CDR3 length is 24 residues. CDR3 DNA: TGTGCCAGTAGTATCGTGAGGATGGGAGCGGGGGAACTAGGAGGACCGGGAAGAAAAAACATTCAGTACTTC. The encoded protein is CASSIVRMGAGELGGPGRKNIQYF.

A few counts support this clone. J is TRBJ2-3 and V is TRBV4-1, with 9 nucleotides matching TRBD2. This CDR3 contains 16 residues. V trimming: 6 bases; J trimming: 7 bases; junction bases outside the gene matches: 14. The germline gives CDR1 MGHRA, CDR2 YSYEKL. CDR3: CASRGAGGPIVNTQYF. CDR3 DNA: TGCGCCAGCAGAGGGGCGGGGGGGCCGATAGTGAATACGCAGTATTTT.

This clone was observed a few times. The CDR3 bases are TGTGCCAGCAGCCAGGACCCCGGGAGGGGGTGGGAAAAACTGTTTTTT. Its translation is CASSQDPGRGWEKLFF. V gene TRBV4-2 combines with J gene TRBJ1-4; the D gene is possibly TRBD1 (6 bases). Germline V CDR1 and CDR2: LGHNA, YNFKEQ. V shed 3 bases and J shed 8 bases, with 19 bases lying between them. This CDR3 has 16 residues.

Only a few counts were recorded for this clone. The chain links TRBV19 to TRBJ2-7; D is perhaps TRBD2 (6 bases). Trimming cost V 4 bases and J 6 bases, with 16 bases left between them. CDR1 LNHDA and CDR2 SQIVND come from the germline V gene (reference sequence). The CDR3 extends over 14 amino acids. This CDR3 is CASSREAHNSEQYV. CDR3 coding DNA: TGTGCCAGTAGTAGGGAGGCACATAACTCCGAGCAGTACGTC.

This clone was observed a few times. The chain uses TRBV28 and TRBJ1-2, with D maybe TRBD1 (6 bases). V was pared by 3 bases and J by 1 base, with 12 bases between. The CDR3 consists of 15 residues. Looked up from germline, CDR1 is MDHEN and CDR2 is SYDVKM. CDR3 region: CASSLVAQGNYGYTF. The CDR3 coding sequence is TGTGCCAGCAGTTTGGTTGCACAGGGTAACTATGGCTACACCTTC.

The chain employs TRBV5-6 and TRBJ2-3; tentative D call: TRBD1 (5 bases). The length of the CDR3 is 13 residues. The germline V and J ends were trimmed by 4 bases and 6 bases, with 12 bases remaining between them. Germline CDR1 reads SGHDT; CDR2 reads YYEEEE. The CDR3 DNA reads as TGTGCCAGCAGCCCAAGACAGAGGGATACGCAGTATTTT. It translates to CASSPRQRDTQYF.

The V call is TRBV5-8, the J call TRBJ2-5, with D possibly being TRBD1 (5 bases). The CDR3 has 12 residues. The germline CDR1 and CDR2 sequences are SGHTS and YDEGEE. Trimming shortened V by 2 bases and J by 6 bases, and 8 bases separated the two germline ends. The CDR3 sequence is CASSLRGKTQYF. In nucleotides, the CDR3 is TGTGCCAGCAGCTTAAGGGGCAAGACCCAGTACTTC.

This chain connects TRBV6-1 to TRBJ1-5; D might be TRBD1 (5 bases). V was shortened by 2 bases and J by 4 bases, with 15 bases between the two germline ends. This CDR3 comprises 16 residues. CDR1 and CDR2 (germline): MNHNS, SASEGT. The CDR3 spells CASSELIWGGNQPQHF. In DNA form, the CDR3 reads TGTGCCAGCAGTGAATTGATTTGGGGGGGGAATCAGCCCCAGCATTTT.

For the CDR3, the DNA is TGTGCCAGCAGCAAACAGGTCACAGATACGCAGTATTTT. Protein sequence: CASSKQVTDTQYF. The gene calls are TRBV7-6 and TRBJ2-3, with D tentatively TRBD1 (5 bases). Germline CDR1 reads SGHVS; CDR2 reads FNYEAQ. V lost 5 bases and J 2 bases, leaving 8 bases between the germline ends. The CDR3 covers 13 residues.

This clone was seen only once. The chain is built from TRBV5-6 and TRBJ1-1; a weak D match, TRBD1 (5 bases). The CDR3 extends over 16 amino acids. The V end lost 4 bases, the J end lost 0 bases, and 16 bases lay between the germline ends. Germline V gives CDR1 SGHDT, CDR2 YYEEEE. CDR3 DNA: TGTGCCAGCAGCCCGCGGACACTTATTATGAACACTGAAGCTTTCTTT. Its translation: CASSPRTLIMNTEAFF.

J is TRBJ1-1 and V is TRBV19; a weak D match, TRBD1 (5 bases). Germline loops: CDR1 LNHDA, CDR2 SQIVND (reference sequence). The CDR3 runs 14 residues. Trimming pared 5 bases from V and 2 bases from J, leaving 12 bases between. The CDR3, as DNA: TGTGCCAGTAGTCGGGGGAGTAAAAACACTGAAGCTTTCTTT. Protein product: CASSRGSKNTEAFF.

The gene calls are TRBV9 and TRBJ1-3; D remains unclear. The CDR3 consists of 14 residues. Germline CDR1 and CDR2: SGDLS and YYNGEE. The V and J ends lost 0 bases and 0 bases respectively, with 4 bases between them. CDR3 region: CASSVEDSGNTIYF. As DNA, the CDR3 is TGTGCCAGCAGCGTAGAGGACTCTGGAAACACCATATATTTT.

The rearrangement joins TRBV28 to TRBJ2-7, with D uncertain. This CDR3 region has 16 residues. Germline V gives CDR1 MDHEN, CDR2 SYDVKM. V was cut by 6 bases and J by 0 bases, with 18 bases left in between. The CDR3 region has the DNA TGTGCCAGCAGCCCTGCCCGAGACTGGACCTCCTACGAGCAGTACGTC. It yields the protein CASSPARDWTSYEQYV.

The rearrangement links TRBV7-8 to TRBJ2-2; D ambiguous. The germline V and J ends were trimmed by 0 bases and 1 base, with 9 bases remaining between them. The CDR3 totals 16 residues. The germline CDR1 and CDR2 sequences are SGHVS and FQNEAQ. The CDR3 reads CASSLAARRNTGELFF. CDR3 sequence (DNA): TGTGCCAGCAGCTTAGCCGCCAGACGGAACACCGGGGAGCTGTTTTTT.